The 5 T cell receptor beta chains listed next were all sequenced from one sample in a study of T cell repertoires in ileal Crohn's disease. Method: immunoSEQ multiplex PCR; TCRdb's copy keeps in-frame clones and lacks some. The sample lists about 15,000 clones, roughly 78% occurring once. Material: ileal tissue. These receptors originate from an adult with Crohn's disease.

The chain employs TRBV5-4 and TRBJ2-5; 12 nucleotides match TRBD1. Per germline, CDR1 SGHNT and CDR2 YYREEE (reference sequence). There are 16 residues in the CDR3. Trimming removed 0 bases from V and 4 bases from J; junction bases left unmatched: 4. This CDR3 reads CASSLAGTGGGETQYF. The CDR3 coding sequence is TGTGCCAGCAGCTTGGCCGGGACAGGGGGCGGAGAGACCCAGTACTTC.

The chain links TRBV18 to TRBJ1-1; TRBD1 matches 9 bases. CDR1 KGHSH and CDR2 LQKENI come from the germline V gene. The V segment lost 3 bases and the J segment 1 base; nucleotides outside the gene matches: 12. The CDR3 consists of 18 residues. The CDR3: CASSPTGQGRYSNTEAFF. Written as DNA, the CDR3 is TGTGCCAGCTCACCCACCGGACAGGGGAGGTATTCGAACACTGAAGCTTTCTTT.

In this sample, this clone turned up a few times. V and J are TRBV29-1 and TRBJ2-2, with D perhaps TRBD2 (6 bases). Germline lookup yields CDR1 SQVTM and CDR2 ANQGSEA. CDR3 length: 11 residues. V was shortened by 7 bases and J by 7 bases, with 10 bases between the two germline ends. The CDR3 loop is CSAREVGELFF. The CDR3 nucleotides read TGCAGCGCGAGGGAGGTCGGGGAGCTGTTTTTT.

Of note for this clone: A junction boundary mismatches the germline segment, possibly from a read error. The sample has other DNA sequences that encode this CDR3 too. The chain joins TRBV18 to TRBJ2-3, with D possibly being TRBD1 (5 bases). This CDR3 is built from 14 residues. The germline V gene encodes CDR1 KGHSH and CDR2 LQKENI. CDR3 sequence reads: CASSPAQGPDTQYF. The CDR3 bases are TGCGCCAGCTCACCAGCGCAGGGCCCAGATACGCAGTATTTT.

This chain uses TRBV6-6 with TRBJ2-1, with D possibly matching TRBD2 (5 bases). V was clipped by 6 bases and J by 5 bases, with 11 bases between them. CDR1 is MNHNY, CDR2 SVGAGI, per germline (reference sequence). This CDR3 is 13 amino acids long. This CDR3 reads CASRRERDNEQFF. CDR3 bases: TGTGCCAGCAGGAGGGAGAGAGACAATGAGCAGTTCTTC.